This is a list of T cell receptor beta chains from one sample in a study of shared clonotypes between healthy human individuals. Clones were read by immunoSEQ multiplex PCR, and TCRdb kept only the in-frame ones, dropping some. The sample consists of about 980,000 clones, approximately 80% of them appearing once. Sequencing used memory CD4+ T cells sorted from blood. The receptors come from a man between 18 and 35 years old in good health. CDR3s include the opening cysteine and the closing phenylalanine or tryptophan. The order of the fields is V gene, clone size, J gene, D gene, CDR3 protein, CDR3 DNA. A D gene is named only where the DNA matches it firmly. Size is stated for part of the rows, as once, few or many counts, or as a class when the clone is expanded.

V gene: TRBV20-1; clone size: NA; J gene: TRBJ2-1; D gene: NA; CDR3 protein: CSASINEQFF; CDR3 DNA: TGCAGTGCTAGCATCAATGAGCAGTTCTTC
V gene: TRBV5-4; clone size: NA; J gene: TRBJ2-7; D gene: NA; CDR3 protein: CASSLFGQSSYEQYF; CDR3 DNA: TGTGCCAGCAGCTTGTTTGGACAGAGCTCCTACGAGCAGTACTTC
V gene: TRBV7-9; clone size: once; J gene: TRBJ2-7; D gene: NA; CDR3 protein: CASSTAGDPGEQYF; CDR3 DNA: TGTGCCAGCAGCACAGCAGGGGATCCAGGCGAGCAGTACTTC
V gene: TRBV6-6; clone size: NA; J gene: TRBJ1-4; D gene: TRBD1; CDR3 protein: CASSSSGQAFGKLFF; CDR3 DNA: TGTGCCAGCAGCTCCTCGGGACAGGCCTTTGGAAAACTGTTTTTT
V gene: TRBV7-2; clone size: NA; J gene: TRBJ2-7; D gene: NA; CDR3 protein: CASSPDSGSSYEQYF; CDR3 DNA: TGTGCCAGCAGCCCCGATAGCGGCAGCTCCTACGAGCAGTACTTC
V gene: TRBV5-1; clone size: NA; J gene: TRBJ1-5; D gene: NA; CDR3 protein: CASSLGFGNQPQHF; CDR3 DNA: TGCGCCAGCAGCTTGGGGTTCGGCAATCAGCCCCAGCATTTT
V gene: TRBV9; clone size: NA; J gene: TRBJ2-5; D gene: TRBD2; CDR3 protein: CASSAFLAGGVETQYF; CDR3 DNA: TGTGCCAGCAGCGCCTTCCTAGCGGGAGGAGTCGAGACCCAGTACTTC
V gene: TRBV2; clone size: NA; J gene: TRBJ2-3; D gene: TRBD2; CDR3 protein: CASNLPTSGSTDTQYF; CDR3 DNA: TGTGCCAGCAATCTGCCGACTAGCGGAAGCACAGATACGCAGTATTTT
V gene: TRBV7-6; clone size: NA; J gene: TRBJ1-1; D gene: TRBD1; CDR3 protein: CASSLGQGEAFF; CDR3 DNA: TGTGCCAGCAGCTTAGGACAGGGGGAAGCTTTCTTT
V gene: TRBV2; clone size: NA; J gene: TRBJ2-7; D gene: NA; CDR3 protein: CASRTFGSYEQYF; CDR3 DNA: TGTGCCAGCAGGACCTTCGGCTCCTACGAGCAGTACTTC
V gene: TRBV9; clone size: NA; J gene: TRBJ1-1; D gene: NA; CDR3 protein: CASSVEPANTEAFF; CDR3 DNA: TGTGCCAGCAGCGTAGAACCCGCGAACACTGAAGCTTTCTTT
V gene: TRBV6-6; clone size: NA; J gene: TRBJ2-2; D gene: NA; CDR3 protein: CASSYLPGATGGELFF; CDR3 DNA: TGTGCCAGCAGTTACTTGCCCGGGGCGACGGGCGGGGAGCTGTTTTTT
V gene: TRBV12-5; clone size: NA; J gene: TRBJ2-7; D gene: TRBD2; CDR3 protein: CASGLVRVDGLSGPSYEQYF; CDR3 DNA: TGTGCTAGTGGTTTGGTACGGGTAGACGGGCTTAGCGGGCCCTCCTACGAGCAGTACTTC
V gene: TRBV28; clone size: NA; J gene: TRBJ1-4; D gene: TRBD1; CDR3 protein: CASRTGGSPSTNEKLFF; CDR3 DNA: TGTGCCAGCAGGACAGGGGGCTCACCATCAACTAATGAAAAACTGTTTTTT
V gene: TRBV2; clone size: few; J gene: TRBJ2-7; D gene: TRBD2; CDR3 protein: CASSEDLAGSYEQYF; CDR3 DNA: TGTGCCAGCAGTGAAGACCTAGCGGGTTCCTACGAGCAGTACTTC